These 19 T cell receptor beta chains share one sample of origin, sequenced in a study of T cells in Graves' hyperthyroidism and ophthalmopathy. RNA transcripts provided the source from which TCR beta CDR3 regions were amplified. The TCR CDR3 was amplified in a first-round RT-PCR using the HTBI primer set. TCRdb reprocessed the multiplex PCR reads via MiXCR and lists one record per CDR3 protein. The sample lists more than 500,000 distinct CDR3 sequences; 12% to 15% were seen once. The sample taken for sequencing was blood. All receptors derive from a woman in her thirties or forties with Graves' hyperthyroidism.

This clonotype was counted many times. In DNA form, the CDR3 reads TGTGCCAGCAGCTTGGGCGGGAGCCTCACAGATACGCAGTATTTT. This encodes CASSLGGSLTDTQYF. The chain joins TRBV7-2 to TRBJ2-3, with 7 bases aligning to TRBD2. The germline CDR1 and CDR2 sequences are SGHTA and FQGNSA. The CDR3 has 15 residues. V lost 3 bases to trimming and J lost 2 bases; unmatched junction nucleotides: 5.

Many counts were recorded for this clonotype. This rearrangement joins TRBV28 to TRBJ1-1, with D maybe TRBD1 (6 bases). V was cut by 4 bases and J by 4 bases, with 13 bases left in between. Germline values: CDR1 MDHEN, CDR2 SYDVKM. This CDR3 has 14 amino acids. The CDR3 coding sequence is TGTGCCAGCAGTTCCTGGACAGCAACCACTGAAGCTTTCTTT. Protein product: CASSSWTATTEAFF.

This clonotype was seen at least ten times. The chain employs TRBV6-1 and TRBJ1-5; TRBD1 might be the D (5 bases). This CDR3 region has 14 residues. The germline V gene encodes CDR1 MNHNS and CDR2 SASEGT. Trimming stripped 4 bases from V and 4 bases from J, with 11 bases between. This chain's CDR3 is CASSAGGGNQPQHF. The CDR3 DNA follows: TGTGCCAGCAGTGCTGGGGGGGGGAATCAGCCCCAGCATTTT.

In this sample, this clonotype turned up many times. The chain has TRBV30 and TRBJ1-2, with 7 bases that match TRBD1. Germline V gene data show CDR1 as GTSNPN and CDR2 as SVGIG (reference sequence). V shed 5 bases, J shed 1 base, and the junction held 7 bases outside the gene matches. The CDR3 length is 14 residues. The CDR3 region has the DNA TGTGCCTGGGTCCCCGGGACAGTTAACTATGGCTACACCTTC. Residues: CAWVPGTVNYGYTF.

Ten or more counts support this clonotype. J is TRBJ1-6 and V is TRBV28, with TRBD1 identical over 7 bases. The junction had 8 bases not matched to a gene; V was cut back by 5 bases and J by 7 bases. This CDR3 spans 15 amino acids. Looked up from germline, CDR1 is MDHEN and CDR2 is SYDVKM. The CDR3 sequence is CASSVKTGWNSPLHF. CDR3 bases: TGTGCCAGCAGTGTAAAGACAGGGTGGAATTCACCCCTCCACTTT.

In its sample, this clonotype was seen many times. J is TRBJ2-1 and V is TRBV13; D is possibly TRBD1 (6 bases). Trimming cost V 1 base and J 6 bases, with 13 bases left between them. Per the germline V gene, CDR1 is PRHDT and CDR2 is FYEKMQ (reference sequence). The CDR3 spans 15 residues. The CDR3 DNA is TGTGCCAGCAGCTTAGAGGGGACAAAAATCAATGAGCAGTTCTTC. This encodes CASSLEGTKINEQFF.

There are a few counts of this clonotype. This sequence joins TRBV20-1 and TRBJ2-4; D tentatively fits TRBD1 or TRBD2 (5 bases each). The V end lost 3 bases, the J end lost 0 bases, and 15 bases lay between the germline ends. The germline V gene encodes CDR1 DFQATT and CDR2 SNEGSKA (reference sequence). CDR3 size: 16 residues. Here the CDR3 reads CSARGDGQLAKNIQYF. CDR3 coding DNA: TGCAGTGCTAGGGGAGACGGACAATTAGCCAAAAACATTCAGTACTTC.

The table lists this clonotype with many counts. The rearrangement links TRBV12-3 or TRBV12-4 to TRBJ2-3; 13 bases fit TRBD2. The CDR3 contains 16 residues. With V trimmed by 5 bases and J by 2 bases, 4 bases remained unmatched. CDR3 bases: TGTGCCAGCAGTACCGGGACTAGCGGGGACACAGATACGCAGTATTTT. Its protein is CASSTGTSGDTDTQYF.

The V call is TRBV7-9, the J call TRBJ1-2, with D perhaps matching TRBD1 (6 bases). Trimming removed 3 bases from V and 2 bases from J, with 13 bases in between. The CDR3 spans 15 residues. Per the germline V gene, CDR1 is SEHNR and CDR2 is FQNEAQ (reference sequence). CDR3 DNA sequence: TGTGCCAGCAGCTTGGGCGACAGGATAAACTATGGCTACACCTTC. It codes for CASSLGDRINYGYTF.

V usage is TRBV3-1 and J usage is TRBJ1-4; D call uncertain. This CDR3 spans 11 amino acids. V gave up 2 bases and J gave up 8 bases, with 3 bases separating them. Germline V gene lookup returns CDR1 LGHDT and CDR2 YNNKEL (reference sequence). The CDR3 sequence is CASSQLEKLFF. CDR3 DNA: TGTGCCAGCAGCCAACTAGAAAAACTGTTTTTT.

This clonotype was observed at least ten times. The rearrangement joins TRBV3-1 to TRBJ2-7; TRBD1 matches 12 bases. The CDR3 runs 14 residues. CDR1 and CDR2 (germline): LGHDT, YNNKEL (reference sequence). V shed 4 bases, J shed 7 bases, and the junction held 5 bases outside the gene matches. DNA of the CDR3: TGTGCCAGCAGCCGGGGACAGGGGGCGAGAGAGCAGTACTTC. Translation gives CASSRGQGAREQYF.

This clonotype was recorded many times. This rearrangement joins TRBV12-3 or TRBV12-4 to TRBJ2-7; tentatively, D is TRBD2 (5 bases). This CDR3 contains 17 residues. The germline V and J ends were trimmed by 4 bases and 0 bases, with 19 bases remaining between them. The chain's CDR3 is CASSSTLAIPLSYEQYF. Written as DNA, the CDR3 is TGTGCCAGCAGTTCCACATTAGCGATCCCCCTCTCCTACGAGCAGTACTTC.

This clonotype was picked up a small number of times. The conserved final phenylalanine or tryptophan is absent from the CDR3, which likely points to a read error. Here the CDR3 DNA reads TGTGCCAGCAGACTCGCCGGGACAGGTAACACTGAAGCTTTCCTT. Its translation: CASRLAGTGNTEAFL. The rearrangement links TRBV28 to TRBJ1-1, with 8 bases identical to TRBD1. CDR3 length: 15 amino acids. J gave up 2 bases and V 6 bases, and 8 bases lay outside the gene matches. Germline CDR1 and CDR2: MDHEN and SYDVKM.

This clonotype has at least ten counts. This chain connects TRBV11-2 to TRBJ2-7; TRBD1 is a possible D gene (6 bases). Trimming removed 0 bases from V and 1 base from J, with 10 bases in between. The CDR3 is 15 amino acids. CDR1 is SGHAT, CDR2 FQNNGV, per germline. The CDR3 DNA reads as TGTGCCAGCAGCTTAGAGTGGACAGCTTCCTACGAGCAGTACTTC. Its translation: CASSLEWTASYEQYF. Full variable domain (outside the CDR3, taken from reference TRBV11-2 and TRBJ2-7): EAGVAQSPRYKIIEKRQSVAFWCNPISGHATLYWYQQILGQGPKLLIQFQNNGVVDDSQLPKDRFSAERLKGVDSTLKIQPAKLEDSAVYLCASSLEWTASYEQYFGPGTRLTVT.

This clonotype was seen ten or more times. The chain combines TRBV6-2 or TRBV6-3 with TRBJ1-5; D ambiguous. From germline, CDR1 is MNHEY and CDR2 SVGEGT. V was cut by 5 bases and J by 3 bases, with 5 bases left in between. This CDR3 spans 12 amino acids. The CDR3 loop reads CASSHDNQPQHF. The CDR3, as DNA: TGTGCCAGCAGTCACGACAATCAGCCCCAGCATTTT.

This clonotype was detected a few times. The CDR3 region has the DNA TGTGCCAGCAGCGCCAGGACAGACAGCACAGATACGCAGTATTTT. Translated: CASSARTDSTDTQYF. The chain recombines TRBV9 with TRBJ2-3; perhaps TRBD1 as D (6 bases). The CDR3 runs 15 residues. Germline V CDR1 and CDR2: SGDLS, YYNGEE. With 3 bases removed from V and 0 bases from J, the gap between germline ends came to 11 bases. Based on the CDR3 plus reference TRBV9 and TRBJ2-3, the full variable domain is DSGVTQTPKHLITATGQRVTLRCSPRSGDLSVYWYQQSLDQGLQFLIQYYNGEERAKGNILERFSAQQFPDLHSELNLSSLELGDSALYFCASSARTDSTDTQYFGPGTRLTVL.

This clonotype was seen ten or more times. V and J are TRBV3-1 and TRBJ2-1; 7 bases are a match to TRBD1. The length of the CDR3 is 14 residues. After removal of 3 bases from V and 5 bases from J, the junction contained 4 bases not matched to a gene. CDR1 and CDR2 (germline): LGHDT, YNNKEL (reference sequence). CDR3 protein: CASSHTTGNNEQFF. DNA for the CDR3: TGTGCCAGCAGCCATACGACAGGGAACAATGAGCAGTTCTTC.

This clonotype appeared many times. The J gene is TRBJ1-1, the V gene TRBV6-1; D gene ambiguous. Germline values: CDR1 MNHNS, CDR2 SASEGT. The V and J ends lost 4 bases and 1 base respectively, with 7 bases between them. The CDR3 consists of 13 residues. The CDR3 nucleotides are TGTGCCAGCAGTGTATCGGGGAACACTGAAGCTTTCTTT. This codes for CASSVSGNTEAFF.

Many counts were recorded for this clonotype. CDR3 bases: TGTGCCAGCAGTTTCAGGACATCCGCTAATGAAAAACTGTTTTTT. This codes for CASSFRTSANEKLFF. The J gene is TRBJ1-4, the V gene TRBV6-2 or TRBV6-3, with D possibly being TRBD1 (5 bases). V was trimmed by 4 bases and J by 3 bases, leaving 12 bases between them. The V gene's germline CDR1 is MNHEY and CDR2 SVGEGT. This CDR3 spans 15 amino acids.